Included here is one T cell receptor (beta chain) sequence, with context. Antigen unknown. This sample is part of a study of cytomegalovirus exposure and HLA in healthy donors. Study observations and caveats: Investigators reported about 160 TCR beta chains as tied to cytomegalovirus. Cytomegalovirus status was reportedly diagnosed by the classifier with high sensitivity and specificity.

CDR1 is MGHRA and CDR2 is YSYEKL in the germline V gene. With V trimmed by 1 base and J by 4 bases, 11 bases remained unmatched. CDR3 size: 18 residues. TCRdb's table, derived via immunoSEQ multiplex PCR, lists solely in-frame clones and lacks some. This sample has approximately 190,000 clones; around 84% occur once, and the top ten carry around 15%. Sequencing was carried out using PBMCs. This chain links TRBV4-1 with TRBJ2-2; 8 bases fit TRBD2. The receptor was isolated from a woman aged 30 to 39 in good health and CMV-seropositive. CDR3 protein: CASSQVTGLAGITGELFF. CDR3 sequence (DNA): TGCGCCAGCAGCCAAGTTACGGGGCTAGCGGGCATCACCGGGGAGCTGTTTTTT.